A single T cell receptor (beta chain) is shown here with its context. Germline V CDR1 and CDR2: SGHTA, FQGTGA. Trimming left V 4 bases short and J 4 bases short, with 13 bases between. The CDR3 is 15 amino acids. This record comes from a study of shared clonotypes between healthy human individuals. CD4+ cells were split into CD45RA+ naive and CD45RA-negative memory subsets. At deep level, the assay was performed. Sequencing was performed with immunoSEQ multiplex PCR; in TCRdb, only in-frame clones are kept and a portion is missing. The sample gives around 1,100,000 clones, 60% to 85% of which show up once; about 0.94% is in the top ten.

The chain carries TRBV7-3 and TRBJ2-2; tentative D call: TRBD2 (5 bases). The clonotype comes from a man younger than 35 in good health. Some clones in this sample may be carry-over from other donors' samples. Sequenced input: memory CD4+ T cells from PBMCs. Described subset: CD45RA-negative fraction. CDR3 residues: CASSSAEGSTGELFF. The CDR3 coding sequence is TGTGCCAGCAGCTCTGCCGAGGGTAGCACCGGGGAGCTGTTTTTT.